Listed here are 25 T cell receptor beta chains from one sample, sequenced in a study of cytomegalovirus exposure and HLA in healthy donors. Amplification used 60 Vbeta primers and 13 Jbeta primers. Assay: immunoSEQ multiplex PCR; the TCRdb copy retains only in-frame clones and omits some. The top ten clones hold around 4.1% of a sample with 150,000 to 200,000 clones, 80% of them seen once. The sample consisted of PBMCs. Every receptor here comes from a woman between 50 and 59 years old in good health and CMV-seropositive.

This clone was seen only once. The chain employs TRBV11-3 and TRBJ2-7, with a tentative D call TRBD2 (5 bases). The CDR3 contains 13 residues. Germline V gene sequence: CDR1 SGHNT, CDR2 YENEEA. V lost 1 base and J 9 bases, leaving 13 bases between the germline ends. CDR3 in DNA: TGTGCCAGCAGCTTAGTGTTCGGGGAAGCGCAGTACTTC. Its protein product is CASSLVFGEAQYF.

This chain connects TRBV28 to TRBJ2-7; 15 nucleotides agree with TRBD2. There are 16 residues in the CDR3. Germline V gives CDR1 MDHEN, CDR2 SYDVKM. Trimming cost V 1 base and J 4 bases; bases outside gene matches: 2. CDR3 in amino acids: CASSLLGLAGGYEQYF. CDR3 sequence (DNA): TGTGCCAGCAGTTTATTGGGACTAGCGGGAGGATACGAGCAGTACTTC.

The chain recombines TRBV19 with TRBJ1-4, with unresolved D. Between the trimmed V and J ends, which lost 3 bases and 3 bases, there was a span of 11 bases. The CDR3 totals 15 residues. CDR1 LNHDA and CDR2 SQIVND come from the germline V gene (reference sequence). The CDR3 nucleotides are TGTGCCAGTAGTATCAGGAGGGCGGCTAATGAAAAACTGTTTTTT. Translating it yields CASSIRRAANEKLFF.

The rearrangement uses TRBV13 and TRBJ1-2; possibly TRBD1 for D (5 bases). The CDR3 is 15 residues long. The ends were cut back, 5 bases at V and 1 base at J, with 14 bases in the middle. Germline CDR1 reads PRHDT; CDR2 reads FYEKMQ (reference sequence). This CDR3 reads CASSQGGIRNYGYTF. The CDR3, as DNA: TGTGCCAGCAGCCAGGGAGGCATCCGTAACTATGGCTACACCTTC.

V usage is TRBV7-2 and J usage is TRBJ2-1, with no clear D. The length of the CDR3 is 12 residues. Trimming left V 5 bases short and J 10 bases short, with 12 bases between. Germline V CDR1 and CDR2: SGHTA, FQGNSA. The DNA of the CDR3 is TGTGCCAGCAGCCCCCCCGGTCCCGAGCAGTTCTTC. Translated, it gives CASSPPGPEQFF.

The rearrangement links TRBV7-9 to TRBJ1-4, with D unresolved. The CDR3 sequence is 14 residues long. The germline V gene has CDR1 SEHNR and CDR2 FQNEAQ (reference sequence). V was pared by 5 bases and J by 0 bases, with 7 bases between. The CDR3 nucleotides read TGTGCCAGCAGCGCCGGTGCAACTAATGAAAAACTGTTTTTT. Its protein product is CASSAGATNEKLFF.

This rearrangement joins TRBV7-2 to TRBJ2-7; D is possibly TRBD1 (6 bases). The germline V gene encodes CDR1 SGHTA and CDR2 FQGNSA. The CDR3 consists of 14 residues. V gave up 5 bases and J gave up 6 bases, with 17 bases separating them. The CDR3 sequence is CASSRNQQGSEQYF. The DNA for the CDR3 is TGTGCCAGCAGCCGAAACCAACAGGGATCCGAGCAGTACTTC. Drawing the rest from reference TRBV7-2 and TRBJ2-7, the complete variable domain is GAGVSQSPSNKVTEKGKDVELRCDPISGHTALYWYRQSLGQGLEFLIYFQGNSAPDKSGLPSDRFSAERTGGSVSTLTIQRTQQEDSAVYLCASSRNQQGSEQYFGPGTRLTVT.

There are a few counts of this clone. The V gene is TRBV19, the J gene TRBJ2-2; no clear D gene. The V gene lost 3 bases and the J gene lost 0 bases, with 5 bases spanning the gap. The germline CDR1 and CDR2 sequences are LNHDA and SQIVND (reference sequence). The CDR3 runs 14 residues. CDR3 residues: CASSIVSNTGELFF. The CDR3 DNA sequence: TGTGCCAGTAGTATCGTATCGAACACCGGGGAGCTGTTTTTT.

Only one count was recorded for this clone. The chain uses TRBV2 and TRBJ2-6; D is unclear. The germline V and J ends were trimmed by 9 bases and 0 bases, with 6 bases remaining between them. This CDR3 region has 13 residues. From germline, CDR1 is SNHLY and CDR2 FYNNEI. CDR3 bases: TGTGCCAGTAGCTCCTCTGGGGCCAACGTCCTGACTTTC. Encoded protein: CASSSSGANVLTF.

The chain couples TRBV5-1 to TRBJ1-4, with a possible D match to TRBD1 (6 bases). The V end lost 4 bases, the J end lost 4 bases, and 11 bases lay between the germline ends. Looked up from germline, CDR1 is SGHRS and CDR2 is YFSETQ. The CDR3 extends over 14 amino acids. The CDR3 coding sequence is TGCGCCAGCAGCCCGGACAGCAATAATGAAAAACTGTTTTTT. Translated: CASSPDSNNEKLFF.

The rearrangement uses TRBV9 and TRBJ1-2; D may be TRBD1 (5 bases). The CDR3 is 16 amino acids. Trimming took off 5 bases at V and 3 bases at J, with 20 bases between the two ends. CDR1 and CDR2 (germline): SGDLS, YYNGEE. This chain's CDR3 is CASSQKIGGVDYGYTF. As DNA, the CDR3 is TGTGCCAGCAGTCAAAAAATTGGGGGGGTAGACTATGGCTACACCTTC.

The chain recombines TRBV27 with TRBJ1-1; no clear D. Deletions cut 1 base from V and 0 bases from J, with 9 bases between. This CDR3 contains 15 residues. The germline CDR1 and CDR2 sequences are MNHEY and SMNVEV (reference sequence). Written as DNA, the CDR3 is TGTGCCAGCAGTTTATATCCCCTTATGAACACTGAAGCTTTCTTT. It codes for CASSLYPLMNTEAFF.

This chain joins TRBV25-1 and TRBJ2-7; perhaps TRBD2 as D (5 bases). The CDR3 contains 14 residues. The germline V gene encodes CDR1 MGHDK and CDR2 SYGVNS. Between the trimmed V and J ends, which lost 3 bases and 7 bases, there was a span of 16 bases. CDR3 in DNA: TGTGCCAGCAGTGAGAGGGCAGCCTTGGGGGAGCAGTACTTC. Amino acid sequence: CASSERAALGEQYF.

This rearrangement joins TRBV10-3 to TRBJ2-1; D ambiguous. Germline CDR1 reads ENHRY; CDR2 reads SYGVKD. V gave up 6 bases and J gave up 0 bases, with 12 bases separating them. The CDR3 length is 15 residues. The CDR3 protein is CAISQLTSSYNEQFF. DNA of the CDR3: TGTGCCATCAGCCAACTCACGAGCTCCTACAATGAGCAGTTCTTC.

This chain connects TRBV7-2 to TRBJ2-3, with TRBD2 identical over 8 bases. Germline CDR1 is SGHTA and CDR2 is FQGNSA. V lost 8 bases to trimming and J lost 7 bases; unmatched junction nucleotides: 17. This CDR3 has 16 amino acids. CDR3 coding DNA: TGTGCCAGCGGCCGAAGCGGGGGTCCCCTTGGCAATACGCAGTATTTT. Its translation: CASGRSGGPLGNTQYF.

This clone has only one observation. CDR3 protein: CASSLVLGARYEQYF. The DNA for the CDR3 is TGCGCCAGCAGCTTGGTTCTGGGGGCTAGGTACGAGCAGTACTTC. V and J are TRBV5-1 and TRBJ2-5, with D tentatively TRBD1 (6 bases). Judging by the DNA end, TRBJ2-7 fits better; the J call may be wrong. Germline V gene data show CDR1 as SGHRS and CDR2 as YFSETQ. This CDR3 is built from 15 residues.

The sample holds a few counts of this clone. The chain carries TRBV10-3 and TRBJ1-5; D is possibly TRBD1 (6 bases). This CDR3 has 15 residues. Trimming left V 6 bases short and J 4 bases short, with 16 bases between. Germline assignment: CDR1 ENHRY and CDR2 SYGVKD. The CDR3 DNA follows: TGTGCCATCAGGGGAGAACAGGGCGGGAATCAGCCCCAGCATTTT. Its translation is CAIRGEQGGNQPQHF.

This chain uses TRBV5-1 with TRBJ1-3; D might be TRBD1 (6 bases). Germline loops: CDR1 SGHRS, CDR2 YFSETQ. The CDR3 covers 16 residues. V was clipped by 4 bases and J by 7 bases, with 21 bases between them. This CDR3 is CASSTGIAQRGNTIYF. DNA for the CDR3: TGCGCCAGCAGCACCGGTATCGCGCAAAGGGGGAACACCATATATTTT.

This chain joins TRBV28 and TRBJ2-3; D call uncertain. Trimming took off 7 bases at V and 0 bases at J, with 14 bases between the two ends. CDR1 is MDHEN and CDR2 is SYDVKM in the germline V gene. This CDR3 is 15 amino acids long. CDR3 DNA sequence: TGTGCCAGCAAATTATTGACGCGGAGCACAGATACGCAGTATTTT. Translating it yields CASKLLTRSTDTQYF.

The chain carries TRBV6-1 and TRBJ1-2, with 7 bases matching TRBD1. CDR3 length equals 15 residues. The germline gives CDR1 MNHNS, CDR2 SASEGT. V lost 1 base to trimming and J lost 4 bases; unmatched junction nucleotides: 6. In DNA form, the CDR3 reads TGTGCCAGCAGTGAAGGTCGGACAGGAGGCTATGGCTACACCTTC. This encodes CASSEGRTGGYGYTF.

The chain links TRBV5-1 to TRBJ2-4; D might be TRBD2 (5 bases). The V end was cut by 0 bases, the J end by 4 bases, with 11 bases between. The germline V gene encodes CDR1 SGHRS and CDR2 YFSETQ. The CDR3 is 15 amino acids. DNA for the CDR3: TGCGCCAGCAGCTTGGGGACTTCTGTGAAAAACATTCAGTACTTC. Translating gives CASSLGTSVKNIQYF.

This clone was counted only a few times. This sequence joins TRBV6-6 and TRBJ2-7, with TRBD2 as a possible D gene (6 bases). V was pared by 5 bases and J by 9 bases, with 20 bases between. The V gene's germline CDR1 is MNHNY and CDR2 SVGAGI (reference sequence). CDR3 length: 14 residues. CDR3 sequence reads: CASSEGTYRGGQYF. The CDR3 bases are TGTGCCAGCAGTGAGGGGACTTACCGGGGAGGGCAGTACTTC.

V is TRBV27 and J is TRBJ1-1; 7 nucleotides align to TRBD1. Germline loops: CDR1 MNHEY, CDR2 SMNVEV (reference sequence). This CDR3 is 14 amino acids long. Trimming cost V 5 bases and J 3 bases; bases outside gene matches: 6. The DNA for the CDR3 is TGTGCCAGCAGTACTCGGACAGGCCACACTGAAGCTTTCTTT. As protein: CASSTRTGHTEAFF.

The J gene is TRBJ1-1, the V gene TRBV5-1; TRBD1 agrees at 7 bases. CDR1 and CDR2 from the germline V gene are SGHRS and YFSETQ. The V and J ends lost 0 bases and 1 base, in that order; junction bases with no gene match: 6. The CDR3 length is 16 residues. As DNA, the CDR3 is TGCGCCAGCAGCTTGGGGGGGACAGTCGCGAACACTGAAGCTTTCTTT. It codes for CASSLGGTVANTEAFF.

The chain combines TRBV28 with TRBJ2-1; 11 bases fit TRBD2. The CDR3 runs to 17 residues. CDR1 is MDHEN and CDR2 is SYDVKM in the germline V gene. The V gene end was trimmed by 4 bases and the J gene end by 6 bases; junction bases not matched to a gene: 11. CDR3 DNA: TGTGCCAGCAGTTATCACACTAGCGGGAGACGGGGCAATGAGCAGTTCTTC. As protein: CASSYHTSGRRGNEQFF. Combining the CDR3 with reference TRBV28 and TRBJ2-1 gives the whole variable domain DVKVTQSSRYLVKRTGEKVFLECVQDMDHENMFWYRQDPGLGLRLIYFSYDVKMKEKGDIPEGYSVSREKKERFSLILESASTNQTSMYLCASSYHTSGRRGNEQFFGPGTRLTVL.